These 14 T cell receptor beta chains share one sample of origin, sequenced in a study of T cells in Graves' hyperthyroidism and ophthalmopathy. RNA transcripts served as the template for amplifying TCR beta CDR3 regions. HTBI primers were used for first-round RT-PCR of the TCR CDR3. MiXCR, run by TCRdb on the multiplex PCR reads, gives a single entry per CDR3 protein. The profile covers about 320,000 distinct CDR3 sequences, with approximately 15% appearing a single time and around a third taken by the ten largest. The sequenced sample was blood. The receptor set was obtained from a young man with Graves' hyperthyroidism.

The sample holds many counts of this clonotype. The chain is built from TRBV5-1 and TRBJ2-1; D remains unclear. V was pared by 4 bases and J by 0 bases, with 14 bases between. The CDR3 sequence is 16 residues long. Germline assignment: CDR1 SGHRS and CDR2 YFSETQ. CDR3 DNA: TGCGCCAGCAGCAAAGATGGGGTGAGCTCCTACAATGAGCAGTTCTTC. Amino acid sequence: CASSKDGVSSYNEQFF. Full variable domain (rest looked up from reference TRBV5-1 and TRBJ2-1): KAGVTQTPRYLIKTRGQQVTLSCSPISGHRSVSWYQQTPGQGLQFLFEYFSETQRNKGNFPGRFSGRQFSNSRSEMNVSTLELGDSALYLCASSKDGVSSYNEQFFGPGTRLTVL.

The chain joins TRBV6-2 or TRBV6-3 to TRBJ2-3, with D perhaps TRBD1 or TRBD2 (5 bases each). Trimming left V 10 bases short and J 2 bases short, with 16 bases between. This CDR3 has 14 residues. Germline V gene lookup returns CDR1 MNHEY and CDR2 SVGEGT. The CDR3 sequence: CAIQWDHSTDTQYF. Here the CDR3 DNA reads TGTGCCATCCAATGGGACCACTCCACAGATACGCAGTATTTT.

V and J are TRBV5-6 and TRBJ1-1, with D hard to call. This CDR3 comprises 16 residues. Between the trimmed V and J ends, which lost 3 bases and 11 bases, there was a span of 26 bases. Germline values: CDR1 SGHDT, CDR2 YYEEEE. The CDR3 protein is CASSSTEGFYSFSAFF. Written as DNA, the CDR3 is TGTGCCAGCAGCTCTACGGAAGGGTTTTATTCGTTTAGCGCTTTCTTT.

In this sample, this clonotype turned up many times. This sequence joins TRBV5-1 and TRBJ2-1, with TRBD2 matching over 11 bases. Germline V CDR1 and CDR2: SGHRS, YFSETQ. Trimming at V came to 0 bases and at J to 9 bases, leaving 8 bases not matched to a gene. CDR3 length: 16 amino acids. CDR3 region: CASSLGTSGLTGEQFF. DNA of the CDR3: TGCGCCAGCAGCTTGGGGACTAGCGGGCTCACGGGTGAGCAGTTCTTC.

This clonotype was observed a handful of times. V and J are TRBV20-1 and TRBJ2-3; 9 bases are a match to TRBD2. CDR3 length: 15 amino acids. Germline V gene lookup returns CDR1 DFQATT and CDR2 SNEGSKA (reference sequence). The junction had 7 bases not matched to a gene; V was cut back by 3 bases and J by 3 bases. In DNA form, the CDR3 reads TGCAGTGCTAGCCTAGCGGGGTGGGGGACAGATACGCAGTATTTT. Translation: CSASLAGWGTDTQYF.

There are many counts of this clonotype. V usage is TRBV6-1 and J usage is TRBJ2-1; TRBD1 aligns across 9 bases. V gave up 5 bases and J gave up 4 bases; unmatched junction bases: 9. Germline loops: CDR1 MNHNS, CDR2 SASEGT. This CDR3 is 16 amino acids long. The CDR3 DNA sequence: TGTGCCAGCAGTCTAAATGGACAGGGGCGGTACAATGAGCAGTTCTTC. This sequence encodes CASSLNGQGRYNEQFF.

This clonotype came up many times. The chain employs TRBV7-2 and TRBJ2-1; unclear D gene. The CDR3 is 13 amino acids. Germline CDR1 reads SGHTA; CDR2 reads FQGNSA. V shed 0 bases and J shed 8 bases, with 8 bases lying between them. The CDR3 region is CASSLAFEDEQFF. DNA for the CDR3: TGTGCCAGCAGCTTAGCGTTTGAGGATGAGCAGTTCTTC.

In its sample, this clonotype was seen many times. The chain combines TRBV3-1 with TRBJ2-7, with 13 bases aligning to TRBD2. The V segment lost 3 bases and the J segment 5 bases; nucleotides outside the gene matches: 7. Germline CDR1 reads LGHDT; CDR2 reads YNNKEL (reference sequence). This CDR3 spans 16 amino acids. The CDR3: CASSQTSGRSEHEQYF. As DNA, the CDR3 is TGTGCCAGCAGCCAGACTAGCGGGAGGTCGGAACACGAGCAGTACTTC.

In its sample, this clonotype was seen a few times. The V and J genes are TRBV2 and TRBJ2-3, with D tentatively TRBD2 (5 bases). The ends were cut back, 4 bases at V and 0 bases at J, with 11 bases in the middle. The CDR3 totals 15 residues. Germline loops: CDR1 SNHLY, CDR2 FYNNEI. CDR3 amino acids: CASSAGPGSTDTQYF. CDR3 in DNA: TGTGCCAGCAGTGCCGGGCCGGGGAGCACAGATACGCAGTATTTT. Using reference TRBV2 and TRBJ2-3 for the parts outside the CDR3, the full variable domain is EPEVTQTPSHQVTQMGQEVILRCVPISNHLYFYWYRQILGQKVEFLVSFYNNEISEKSEIFDDQFSVERPDGSNFTLKIRSTKLEDSAMYFCASSAGPGSTDTQYFGPGTRLTVL.

This clonotype was recorded at least ten times. The V and J genes are TRBV4-2 and TRBJ1-1; TRBD1 might be the D (5 bases). This CDR3 has 15 amino acids. The V and J ends lost 4 bases and 5 bases respectively, with 17 bases between them. Germline loops: CDR1 LGHNA, CDR2 YNFKEQ. The CDR3 is CASSRPAGRGTEAFF. The CDR3 DNA follows: TGTGCCAGCAGCCGGCCGGCGGGGCGGGGGACTGAAGCTTTCTTT.

This clonotype was seen a handful of times. The rearrangement links TRBV14 to TRBJ2-7; tentative D call: TRBD2 (7 bases). The CDR3 has 16 amino acids. Trimming shortened V by 0 bases and J by 2 bases, and 14 bases separated the two germline ends. Germline V gives CDR1 SGHDN, CDR2 FVKESK. CDR3 sequence (DNA): TGTGCCAGCAGCCAAGACTGGGGGGGCGGCCCCTACGAGCAGTACTTC. Translated, it gives CASSQDWGGGPYEQYF.

The chain employs TRBV4-2 and TRBJ2-3; D tentatively reads TRBD1 or TRBD2 (6 bases each). The CDR3 has 21 amino acids. In germline, CDR1 is LGHNA, CDR2 YNFKEQ. The ends were cut back, 0 bases at V and 1 base at J, with 26 bases in the middle. The CDR3 DNA reads as TGTGCCAGCAGCCAAGATCAAGGGGTTGTAGGGGGGAGCTGGGGCACAGATACGCAGTATTTT. It is translated as CASSQDQGVVGGSWGTDTQYF.

This clonotype was recorded at least ten times. The chain uses TRBV7-3 and TRBJ2-7; TRBD2 matches 9 bases. The CDR3 sequence is 15 residues long. In germline, CDR1 is SGHTA, CDR2 FQGTGA. With V trimmed by 5 bases and J by 6 bases, 11 bases remained unmatched. In DNA, the CDR3 is TGTGCCAGCAGCCCCGGGGGTAGCGGGAGAAGCGAGCAGTACTTC. This sequence encodes CASSPGGSGRSEQYF.

This clonotype was observed many times. The gene calls are TRBV5-1 and TRBJ2-2, with D perhaps matching TRBD1 (6 bases). The length of the CDR3 is 15 residues. Germline V gene data show CDR1 as SGHRS and CDR2 as YFSETQ. V dropped 1 base and J dropped 3 bases, with 10 bases sitting between them. The CDR3 bases are TGCGCCAGCAGCTTGCAGAGACAGGACACCGGGGAGCTGTTTTTT. Encoded protein: CASSLQRQDTGELFF.